The present T cell receptor beta chain was sequenced within a study of T-cell memory formation after mild COVID-19 (dated by TCRdb to the early 2020s). As for the study more broadly: TCR sequence clusters from the two donors were found to be largely donor specific. Longitudinal TCRalpha and TCRbeta repertoire sequencing tracked T-cell clones expanding and contracting after mild COVID-19 in two donors. Two young, previously healthy adult volunteers, one female and one male, were included in the cohort. General conclusions and limits of the study: Contracting CD4+ clones were found mainly in CM and EM memory subsets, while CD8+ clones were enriched in EMRA. Balanced CD4/CD8 phenotypes were observed for clones contracting from day 15 to 85, whereas a bias towards CD4+ was observed for a second wave of clones expanding from day 15 to 37. The detection of some responding clones in pre-infection memory suggests that pre-existing cross-reactive memory T cells joined the SARS-CoV-2 response. SARS-CoV-2 specificity was not confirmed for the second-wave clones peaking on day 37. The study covered only two mild cases, and larger cohorts including severe cases with pre-infection samples were considered necessary.

PBMCs were isolated by Ficoll-Paque density gradient centrifugation. The sample was run on an Illumina NovaSeq 6000. TCRalpha and TCRbeta cDNA libraries were built by 5'RACE with constant-segment primers, adding sample barcodes and unique molecular identifiers. Trizol reagent was used to extract RNA from every sample. The libraries were amplified in two PCR steps, and the second step added a second sample barcode and Illumina TruSeq adapters. Sequencing of the libraries was done on an Illumina NovaSeq, producing 2 x 150 bp paired-end reads. For the original study's pipeline: The reads were demultiplexed and collapsed into UMI-guided consensus sequences using migec v1.2.7. Using mixcr v2.1.11, the UMI consensuses were aligned to TRA and TRB V and J templates and assembled into clonotypes. A clonotype was counted as expanded or contracted only when both edgeR and NoisET called the clonotype significant, with the noise models trained on biological replicates. edgeR calls used a false discovery rate-adjusted p below 0.01 and a log2 fold-change threshold of 1. As an exploratory analysis of dynamics, max-normalized trajectories of the 1000 most abundant clonotypes were examined by PCA with hierarchical clustering. Separately sequenced CD4+ and CD8+ repertoires were used to assign the CD4 or CD8 phenotype of responding clones. TCRdb reworked the public reads: Q25 trimming with fastp, MiXCR clone assembly, productive beta chains retained. All rows with the same CDR3 protein become a single entry with the most common DNA and genes. TCRdb's processing, not the authors' own work, is the source of the V and J calls. This sample comprises about 560,000 distinct CDR3 sequences, about a sixth of them detected only once. The ten largest clonotypes hold around 11% of the sample.

For this chain, trimming is 6 bases at the V end and 0 bases at the J end, and the number of junction bases without a gene match is 11. Spanning cysteine to phenylalanine, the CDR3 consists of 18 amino acids. Only CDR3 DNA is held: 54 bases, read in frame from base 1. CDR1 and CDR2 (MNHNS, SASEGT) derive from the germline V gene. For this clonotype: Its antigen is unknown. No qualities accompany the bases; no much larger clone lies one base away.

Sequenced material: PBMCs or a T cell subset sorted from them (not recorded which). Recombination connected TRBV6-1 to TRBJ2-1, with 10 bases aligning to TRBD2. This sequence was found in an adult woman who had mild COVID-19 (a few samples of this study predate the infection). The sample titles of this study are shuffled in the database, so cell type and time point are left out; the donor was told from shared clones. At the DNA level, the sequence is TGTGCCAGCAGAGGTCCCCCTAGCGGGAGAAGCTCCTACAATGAGCAGTTCTTC. This codes for CASRGPPSGRSSYNEQFF.